The 14 T cell receptor beta chains presented below share a single source sample, sequenced in a study of beta chain features in type 1 diabetes (dated by TCRdb to between 2018 and 2020). Libraries were built with the immunoSEQ multiplex PCR assay. The entire isolated RNA was reverse transcribed using the High Capacity cDNA Reverse Transcription Kit, and thus expressed TCRB transcripts were sequenced. Not all clones reach the TCRdb copy of this immuneACCESS table, which keeps in-frame sequences only. Checked studies attribute under half of the gap to unresolved V genes and leave the rest unexplained. Present in this sample are over 500,000 clones, roughly 16% of which were seen just once. The top ten clonotypes cover roughly 0.098% of the sample. The specimen was naive CD4+ T cells from blood. In light of the paper, this sample's cell subset or site label describes: true naive CD4+ T cells. All receptors come from a man between 18 and 29 years old in good health.

This clone came up a few times. This sequence joins TRBV6-4 and TRBJ1-6, with no clear D. The CDR3 loop spans 17 amino acids. Deletions cut 2 bases from V and 7 bases from J, with 18 bases between. Germline loops: CDR1 MRHNA, CDR2 SNTAGT. CDR3 in DNA: TGTGCCAGCAGTGACCCCAGAGGAGACCTACCAAATTCACCCCTCCACTTT. Encoded protein: CASSDPRGDLPNSPLHF.

The chain joins TRBV30 to TRBJ1-2; 9 bases fit TRBD1. The CDR3 length is 18 residues. The J segment lost 3 bases and the V segment lost 2 bases, leaving 16 bases of the junction unmatched. Germline lookup yields CDR1 GTSNPN and CDR2 SVGIG (reference sequence). The CDR3 is CAWSRHPTGTGTHYGYTF. CDR3 nucleotide sequence: TGTGCCTGGAGTAGACACCCCACCGGGACAGGGACCCACTATGGCTACACCTTC.

The CDR3 here is CASSLDRINYGYTF. Here the CDR3 DNA reads TGTGCCAGCAGCCTAGACAGGATTAACTATGGCTACACCTTC. V and J are TRBV5-4 and TRBJ1-2; the D gene is possibly TRBD1 (6 bases). This CDR3 comprises 14 residues. Germline V gene lookup returns CDR1 SGHNT and CDR2 YYREEE (reference sequence). Trimming stripped 4 bases from V and 1 base from J, with 11 bases between.

This chain uses TRBV6-5 with TRBJ1-1; TRBD1 might be the D (5 bases). Trimming pared 0 bases from V and 3 bases from J, leaving 11 bases between. The CDR3 is 15 residues long. Germline V gene data show CDR1 as MNHEY and CDR2 as SVGAGI. In DNA, the CDR3 is TGTGCCAGCAGTTACTCGTATCGCAGGGACACTGAAGCTTTCTTT. Its translation: CASSYSYRRDTEAFF.

This rearrangement joins TRBV15 to TRBJ1-3; D ambiguous. V was trimmed by 0 bases and J by 0 bases, leaving 9 bases between them. This CDR3 comprises 16 residues. The germline V gene has CDR1 LNHNV and CDR2 YYDKDF (reference sequence). The CDR3 region is CATSRDVGSSGNTIYF. The CDR3 coding sequence is TGTGCCACCAGCAGAGATGTCGGGAGCTCTGGAAACACCATATATTTT.

A word on this clone: Different DNA sequences within this sample yield the same CDR3. The J gene is TRBJ2-5, the V gene TRBV5-1; tentative D call: TRBD2 (5 bases). V was pared by 0 bases and J by 5 bases, with 8 bases between. Germline lookup yields CDR1 SGHRS and CDR2 YFSETQ. The CDR3 extends over 13 amino acids. The CDR3 loop reads CASSLGGEETQYF. As DNA, the CDR3 is TGCGCCAGCAGCTTGGGTGGGGAGGAGACCCAGTACTTC.

The V gene is TRBV7-3, the J gene TRBJ1-1; no clear D gene. Looked up from germline, CDR1 is SGHTA and CDR2 is FQGTGA. V lost 6 bases and J 4 bases, leaving 12 bases between the germline ends. The CDR3 totals 13 residues. This chain's CDR3 is CASRWDRFTEAFF. CDR3 DNA sequence: TGTGCCAGCAGGTGGGATCGGTTCACTGAAGCTTTCTTT.

Details on this clone: At one end, the junction sequence differs from germline, possibly due to a read error. The V gene is TRBV5-4, the J gene TRBJ2-2, with D perhaps TRBD2 (6 bases). The CDR3 spans 14 residues. Germline values: CDR1 SGHNT, CDR2 YYREEE (reference sequence). In nucleotides, the CDR3 is TGCGCCAGCAGCCCTAGCGCCATCTCCGGGGAGCTGTTTTTT. This translates into CASSPSAISGELFF. Filled out from reference TRBV5-4 and TRBJ2-2, the complete variable domain reads ETGVTQSPTHLIKTRGQQVTLRCSSQSGHNTVSWYQQALGQGPQFIFQYYREEENGRGNFPPRFSGLQFPNYSSELNVNALELDDSALYLCASSPSAISGELFFGEGSRLTVL.

The sample holds a few counts of this clone. V gene TRBV28 combines with J gene TRBJ2-1; weak D call: TRBD1 (5 bases). The V and J ends lost 7 bases and 7 bases respectively, with 11 bases between them. The CDR3 loop spans 12 amino acids. Germline lookup yields CDR1 MDHEN and CDR2 SYDVKM. This CDR3 reads CASTLKGNEQFF. CDR3 nucleotides: TGTGCCAGCACCCTCAAGGGGAATGAGCAGTTCTTC.

This chain connects TRBV19 to TRBJ2-7; D gene ambiguous. V was pared by 5 bases and J by 3 bases, with 14 bases between. The germline gives CDR1 LNHDA, CDR2 SQIVND (reference sequence). The CDR3 length is 14 residues. CDR3 loop: CASSFNPGVYEQYF. Written as DNA, the CDR3 is TGTGCCAGTAGTTTCAATCCGGGTGTCTACGAGCAGTACTTC.

This clone was seen more than once but under ten times. The V and J genes are TRBV10-2 and TRBJ2-7, with TRBD2 matching 9 bases. CDR1 is WSHSY and CDR2 is SAAADI in the germline V gene. CDR3 length equals 15 residues. V gave up 6 bases and J gave up 0 bases; unmatched junction bases: 6. As DNA, the CDR3 is TGCGCCAGCAGACTAGCGGGTTCCCCCTCCTACGAGCAGTACTTC. This gives the protein CASRLAGSPSYEQYF.

V is TRBV15 and J is TRBJ1-3; D is possibly TRBD1 (5 bases). V lost 1 base and J lost 2, with 9 bases in between. The germline V gene has CDR1 LNHNV and CDR2 YYDKDF (reference sequence). This CDR3 spans 15 amino acids. This CDR3 reads CATSRVGGAGNTIYF. The CDR3 nucleotides are TGTGCCACCAGCAGAGTAGGAGGGGCTGGAAACACCATATATTTT.

The CDR3 reads CASSSGQGSPDNSPLHF. The CDR3 nucleotides read TGTGCCAGCAGCTCCGGACAGGGGTCGCCGGATAATTCACCCCTCCACTTT. The V gene is TRBV7-9, the J gene TRBJ1-6, with 9 bases matching TRBD1. With V trimmed by 4 bases and J by 5 bases, 9 bases remained unmatched. The CDR3 consists of 17 residues. Germline-derived CDR1 and CDR2 are SEHNR and FQNEAQ (reference sequence).

Only a few counts were recorded for this clone. The gene calls are TRBV7-2 and TRBJ2-3; TRBD1 matches 7 bases. There are 15 residues in the CDR3. V shed 2 bases, J shed 2 bases, and the junction held 4 bases outside the gene matches. Germline assignment: CDR1 SGHTA and CDR2 FQGNSA. The CDR3 bases are TGTGCCAGCAGCTTATACAGGGGACACACAGATACGCAGTATTTT. Translating it yields CASSLYRGHTDTQYF.